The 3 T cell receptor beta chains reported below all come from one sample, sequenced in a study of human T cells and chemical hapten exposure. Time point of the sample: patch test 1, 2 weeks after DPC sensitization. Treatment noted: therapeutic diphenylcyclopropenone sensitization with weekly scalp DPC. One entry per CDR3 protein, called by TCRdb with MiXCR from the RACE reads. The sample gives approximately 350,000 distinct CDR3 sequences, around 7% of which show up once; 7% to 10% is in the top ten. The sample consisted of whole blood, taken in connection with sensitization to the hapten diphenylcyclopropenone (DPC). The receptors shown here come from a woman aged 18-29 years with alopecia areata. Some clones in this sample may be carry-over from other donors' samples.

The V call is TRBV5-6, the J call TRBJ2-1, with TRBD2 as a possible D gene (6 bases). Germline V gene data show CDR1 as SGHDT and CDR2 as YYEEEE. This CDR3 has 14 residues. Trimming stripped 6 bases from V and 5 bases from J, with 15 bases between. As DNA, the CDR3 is TGTGCCAGCACCACGAGGGACTTCGACAATGAGCAGTTCTTC. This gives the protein CASTTRDFDNEQFF. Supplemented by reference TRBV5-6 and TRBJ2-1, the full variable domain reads DAGVTQSPTHLIKTRGQQVTLRCSPKSGHDTVSWYQQALGQGPQFIFQYYEEEERQRGNFPDRFSGHQFPNYSSELNVNALLLGDSALYLCASTTRDFDNEQFFGPGTRLTVL.

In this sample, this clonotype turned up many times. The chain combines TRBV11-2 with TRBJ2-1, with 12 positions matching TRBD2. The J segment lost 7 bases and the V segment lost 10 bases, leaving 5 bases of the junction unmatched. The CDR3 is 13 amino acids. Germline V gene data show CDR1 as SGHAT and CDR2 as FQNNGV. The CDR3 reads CAILAGGSNEQFF. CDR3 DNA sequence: TGTGCCATACTAGCGGGGGGTTCGAATGAGCAGTTCTTC.

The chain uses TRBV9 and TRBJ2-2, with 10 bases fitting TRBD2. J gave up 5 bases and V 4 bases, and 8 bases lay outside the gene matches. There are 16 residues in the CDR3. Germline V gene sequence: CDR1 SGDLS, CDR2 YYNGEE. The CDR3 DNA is TGTGCCAGCAGCCCGAGCGGGAGGGGTTGGACCGGGGAGCTGTTTTTT. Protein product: CASSPSGRGWTGELFF. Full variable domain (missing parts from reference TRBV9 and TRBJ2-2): DSGVTQTPKHLITATGQRVTLRCSPRSGDLSVYWYQQSLDQGLQFLIQYYNGEERAKGNILERFSAQQFPDLHSELNLSSLELGDSALYFCASSPSGRGWTGELFFGEGSRLTVL.